This T cell receptor (beta chain) was sequenced for a study of T cell repertoires in cytomegalovirus infection. Study summary: Well-studied HLA-B-restricted CMV epitopes were used in the study alongside recently identified HLA-C-restricted ones.

Study outcomes and limitations: Dominating the ex vivo response were TCR beta clonotypes that were CMV-specific and HLA-C-restricted.

TCRdb reprocessed the reads via MiXCR and lists one record per CDR3 protein. The sample includes roughly 990,000 distinct CDR3 sequences, about 33% of them seen just once. V was clipped by 4 bases and J by 4 bases, with 10 bases between them. CDR1 is SGHVS, CDR2 FNYEAQ, per germline. This CDR3 comprises 13 residues. To note about this clonotype: Its cognate antigen is unknown. Since a much larger clone is just one base distant, this may be a read error. The CDR3 carries no conserved terminal phenylalanine or tryptophan, so it likely arises from a read error.

The specimen comprised cultured CD8+ T cells from PBMCs, sampled from culture after CMV antigen stimulation. The receptor's source is a human donor in good health (CMV status not recorded). Some clones in this sample may be carry-over from other donors' samples. V usage is TRBV7-6 and J usage is TRBJ1-1, with D maybe TRBD1 (6 bases). In DNA, the CDR3 is TGTGCCAGCAGCTCACAGGGACCCACTGAAGCTTTCTCT. This gives the protein CASSSQGPTEAFS.